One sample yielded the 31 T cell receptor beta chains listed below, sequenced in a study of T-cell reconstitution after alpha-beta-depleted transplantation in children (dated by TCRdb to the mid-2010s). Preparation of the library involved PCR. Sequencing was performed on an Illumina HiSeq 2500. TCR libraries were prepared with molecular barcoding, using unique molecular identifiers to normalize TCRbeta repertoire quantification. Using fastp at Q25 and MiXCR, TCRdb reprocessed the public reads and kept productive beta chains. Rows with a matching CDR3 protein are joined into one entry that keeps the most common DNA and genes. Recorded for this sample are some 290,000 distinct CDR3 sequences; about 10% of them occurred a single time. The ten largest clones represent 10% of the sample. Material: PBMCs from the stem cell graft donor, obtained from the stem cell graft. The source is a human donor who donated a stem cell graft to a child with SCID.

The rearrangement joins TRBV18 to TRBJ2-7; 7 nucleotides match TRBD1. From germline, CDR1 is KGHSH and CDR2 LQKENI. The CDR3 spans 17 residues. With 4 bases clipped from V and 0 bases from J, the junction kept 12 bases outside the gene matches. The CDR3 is CASSRPLGTDSSYEQYF. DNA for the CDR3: TGTGCCAGCTCACGACCCTTAGGGACAGACAGCTCCTACGAGCAGTACTTC.

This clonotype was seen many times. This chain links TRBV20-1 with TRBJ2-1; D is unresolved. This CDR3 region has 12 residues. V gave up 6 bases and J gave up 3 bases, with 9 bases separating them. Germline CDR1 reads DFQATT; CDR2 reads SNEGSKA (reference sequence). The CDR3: CSALSIYNEQFF. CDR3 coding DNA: TGCAGTGCCCTTAGTATCTACAATGAGCAGTTCTTC.

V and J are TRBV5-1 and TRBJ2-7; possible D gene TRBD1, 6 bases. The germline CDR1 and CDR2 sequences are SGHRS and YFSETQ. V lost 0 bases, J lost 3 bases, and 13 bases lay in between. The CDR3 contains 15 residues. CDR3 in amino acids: CASSLGGQLFYEQYF. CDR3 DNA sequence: TGCGCCAGCAGCTTGGGTGGACAGTTATTCTACGAGCAGTACTTC.

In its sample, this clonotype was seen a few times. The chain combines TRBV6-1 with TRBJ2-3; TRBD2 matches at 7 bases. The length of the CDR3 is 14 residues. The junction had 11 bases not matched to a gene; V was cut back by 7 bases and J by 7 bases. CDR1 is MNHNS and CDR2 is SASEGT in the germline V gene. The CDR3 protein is CASTPLGGRNTQYF. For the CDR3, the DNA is TGTGCCAGCACTCCCCTCGGGGGGAGGAATACGCAGTATTTT.

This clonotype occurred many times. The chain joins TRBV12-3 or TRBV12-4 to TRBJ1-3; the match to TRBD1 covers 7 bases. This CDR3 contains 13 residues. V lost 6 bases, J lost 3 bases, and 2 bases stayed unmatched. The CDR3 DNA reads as TGTGCCAGCAGCTGGGACAGTGGAAACACCATATATTTT. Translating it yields CASSWDSGNTIYF.

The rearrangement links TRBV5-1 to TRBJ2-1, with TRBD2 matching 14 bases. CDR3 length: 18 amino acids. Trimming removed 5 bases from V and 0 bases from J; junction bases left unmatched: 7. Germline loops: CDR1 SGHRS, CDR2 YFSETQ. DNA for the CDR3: TGCGCCAGCAGGGGACTAGCGGGGGCCCATAGCTCCTACAATGAGCAGTTCTTC. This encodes CASRGLAGAHSSYNEQFF.

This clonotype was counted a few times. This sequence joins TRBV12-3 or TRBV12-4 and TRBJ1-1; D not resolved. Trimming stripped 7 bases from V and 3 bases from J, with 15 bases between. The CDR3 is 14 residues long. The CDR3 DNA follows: TGTGCCAGCACCCAACCCCCTTTCTACACTGAAGCTTTCTTT. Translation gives CASTQPPFYTEAFF.

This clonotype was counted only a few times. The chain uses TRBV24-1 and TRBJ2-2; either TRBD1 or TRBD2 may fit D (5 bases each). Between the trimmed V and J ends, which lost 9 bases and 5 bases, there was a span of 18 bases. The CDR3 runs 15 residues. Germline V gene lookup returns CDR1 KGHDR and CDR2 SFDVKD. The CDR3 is CATGPRGAGTGELFF. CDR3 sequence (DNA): TGTGCCACCGGGCCCCGGGGCGCCGGAACCGGGGAGCTGTTTTTT.

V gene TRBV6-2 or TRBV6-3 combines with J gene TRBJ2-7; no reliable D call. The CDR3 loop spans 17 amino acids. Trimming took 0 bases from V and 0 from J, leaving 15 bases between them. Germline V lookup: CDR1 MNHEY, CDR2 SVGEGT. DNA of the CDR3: TGTGCCAGCAGTTACTCCCCGCGTCGCGCGAGCTCCTACGAGCAGTACTTC. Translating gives CASSYSPRRASSYEQYF.

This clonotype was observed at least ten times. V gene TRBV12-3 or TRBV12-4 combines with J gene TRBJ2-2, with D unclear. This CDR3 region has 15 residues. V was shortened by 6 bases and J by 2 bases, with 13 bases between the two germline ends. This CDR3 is CASSFRRGNTGELFF. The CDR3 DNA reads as TGTGCCAGCAGCTTTCGCCGTGGTAACACCGGGGAGCTGTTTTTT.

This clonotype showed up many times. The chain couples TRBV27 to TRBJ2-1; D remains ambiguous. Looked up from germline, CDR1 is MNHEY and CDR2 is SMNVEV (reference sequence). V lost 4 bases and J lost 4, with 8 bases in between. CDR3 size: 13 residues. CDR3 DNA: TGTGCCAGCAGTTGGAACAGTTACAATGAGCAGTTCTTC. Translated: CASSWNSYNEQFF.

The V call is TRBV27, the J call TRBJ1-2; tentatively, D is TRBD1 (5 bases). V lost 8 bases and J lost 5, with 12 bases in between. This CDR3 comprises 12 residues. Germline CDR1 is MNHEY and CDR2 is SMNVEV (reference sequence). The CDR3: CASSGRGYGYTF. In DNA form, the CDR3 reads TGTGCCAGCTCGGGACGGGGGTATGGCTACACCTTC.

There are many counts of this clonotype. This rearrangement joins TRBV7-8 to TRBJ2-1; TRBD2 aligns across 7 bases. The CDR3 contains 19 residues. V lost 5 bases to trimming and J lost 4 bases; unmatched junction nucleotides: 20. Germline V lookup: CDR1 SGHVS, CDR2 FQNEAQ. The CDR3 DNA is TGTGCCAGCAGCGTCCGCGTCGGCGGGGGACTCCTAAATTACAATGAGCAGTTCTTC. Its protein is CASSVRVGGGLLNYNEQFF.

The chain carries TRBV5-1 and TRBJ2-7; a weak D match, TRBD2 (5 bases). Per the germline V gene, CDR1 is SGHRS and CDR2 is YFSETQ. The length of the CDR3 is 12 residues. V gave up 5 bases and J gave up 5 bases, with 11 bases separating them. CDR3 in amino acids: CASSRDNNEQYF. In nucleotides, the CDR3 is TGCGCCAGCAGTCGGGATAACAACGAGCAGTACTTC. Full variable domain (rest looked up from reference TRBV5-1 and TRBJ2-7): KAGVTQTPRYLIKTRGQQVTLSCSPISGHRSVSWYQQTPGQGLQFLFEYFSETQRNKGNFPGRFSGRQFSNSRSEMNVSTLELGDSALYLCASSRDNNEQYFGPGTRLTVT.

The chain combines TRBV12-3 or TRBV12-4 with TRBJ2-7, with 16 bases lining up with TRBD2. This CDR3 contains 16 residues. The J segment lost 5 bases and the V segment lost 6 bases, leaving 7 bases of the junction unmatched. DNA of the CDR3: TGTGCCAGCAGCGATGGGACTAGCGGGGGGGTCAACGAGCAGTACTTC. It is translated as CASSDGTSGGVNEQYF.

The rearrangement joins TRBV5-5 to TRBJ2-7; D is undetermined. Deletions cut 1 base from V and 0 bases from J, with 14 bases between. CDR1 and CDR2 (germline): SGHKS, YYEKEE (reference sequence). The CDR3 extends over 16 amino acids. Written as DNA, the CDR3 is TGTGCCAGCAGCTTGAACCGCGGCAGCTTCTCCTACGAGCAGTACTTC. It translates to CASSLNRGSFSYEQYF.

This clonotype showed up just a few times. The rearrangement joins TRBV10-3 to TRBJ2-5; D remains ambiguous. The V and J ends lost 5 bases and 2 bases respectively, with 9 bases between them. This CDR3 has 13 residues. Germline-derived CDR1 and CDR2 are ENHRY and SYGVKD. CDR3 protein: CAISTQIQETQYF. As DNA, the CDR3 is TGTGCCATCAGTACCCAGATACAAGAGACCCAGTACTTC.

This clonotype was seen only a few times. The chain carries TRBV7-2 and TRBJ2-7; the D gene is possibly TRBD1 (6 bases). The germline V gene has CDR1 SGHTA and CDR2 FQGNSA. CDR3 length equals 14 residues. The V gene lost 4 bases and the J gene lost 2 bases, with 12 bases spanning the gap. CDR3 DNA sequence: TGTGCCAGCAGCTCCCGGGACAAGACCTACGAGCAGTACTTC. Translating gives CASSSRDKTYEQYF. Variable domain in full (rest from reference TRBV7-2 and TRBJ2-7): GAGVSQSPSNKVTEKGKDVELRCDPISGHTALYWYRQSLGQGLEFLIYFQGNSAPDKSGLPSDRFSAERTGGSVSTLTIQRTQQEDSAVYLCASSSRDKTYEQYFGPGTRLTVT.

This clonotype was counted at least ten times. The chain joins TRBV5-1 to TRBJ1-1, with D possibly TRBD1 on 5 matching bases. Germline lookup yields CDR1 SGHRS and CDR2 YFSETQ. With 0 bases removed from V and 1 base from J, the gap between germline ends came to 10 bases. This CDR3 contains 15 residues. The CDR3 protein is CASSLAGGGNTEAFF. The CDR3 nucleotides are TGCGCCAGCAGCTTGGCCGGGGGGGGGAACACTGAAGCTTTCTTT. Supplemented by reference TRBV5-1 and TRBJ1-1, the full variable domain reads KAGVTQTPRYLIKTRGQQVTLSCSPISGHRSVSWYQQTPGQGLQFLFEYFSETQRNKGNFPGRFSGRQFSNSRSEMNVSTLELGDSALYLCASSLAGGGNTEAFFGQGTRLTVV.

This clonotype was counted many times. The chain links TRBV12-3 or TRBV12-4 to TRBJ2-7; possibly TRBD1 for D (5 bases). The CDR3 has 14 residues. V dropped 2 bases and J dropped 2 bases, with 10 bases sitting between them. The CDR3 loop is CASSLRQRPYEQYF. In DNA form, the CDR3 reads TGTGCCAGCAGTTTAAGACAGAGACCCTACGAGCAGTACTTC.

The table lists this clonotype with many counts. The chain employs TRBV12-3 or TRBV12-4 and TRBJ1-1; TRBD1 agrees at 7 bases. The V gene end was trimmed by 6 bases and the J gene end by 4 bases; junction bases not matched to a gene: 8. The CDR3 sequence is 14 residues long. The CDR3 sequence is CASSPADRATEAFF. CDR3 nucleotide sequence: TGTGCCAGCAGCCCCGCTGACAGGGCCACTGAAGCTTTCTTT.

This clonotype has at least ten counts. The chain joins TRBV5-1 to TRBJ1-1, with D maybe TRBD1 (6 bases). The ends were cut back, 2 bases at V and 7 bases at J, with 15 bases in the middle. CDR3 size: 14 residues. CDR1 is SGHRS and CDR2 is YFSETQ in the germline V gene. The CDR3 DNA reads TGCGCCAGCAGCTTCACTACCGGGACACTTGAAGCTTTCTTT. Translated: CASSFTTGTLEAFF.

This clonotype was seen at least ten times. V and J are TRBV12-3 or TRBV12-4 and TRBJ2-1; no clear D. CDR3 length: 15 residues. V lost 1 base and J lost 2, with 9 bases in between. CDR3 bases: TGTGCCAGCAGTTTAGAGGGCAGGCCCTACAATGAGCAGTTCTTC. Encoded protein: CASSLEGRPYNEQFF.

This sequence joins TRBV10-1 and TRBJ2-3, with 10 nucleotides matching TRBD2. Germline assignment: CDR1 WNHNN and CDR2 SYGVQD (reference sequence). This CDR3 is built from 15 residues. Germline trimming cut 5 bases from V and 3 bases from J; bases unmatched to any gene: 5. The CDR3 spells CASSSQRGGTDTQYF. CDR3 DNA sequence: TGCGCCAGCAGTTCACAGCGGGGGGGTACAGATACGCAGTATTTT.

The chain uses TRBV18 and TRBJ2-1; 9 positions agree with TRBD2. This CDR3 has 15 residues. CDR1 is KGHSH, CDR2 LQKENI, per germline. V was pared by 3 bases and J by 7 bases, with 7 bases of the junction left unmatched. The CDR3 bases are TGTGCCAGCTCACCCATAGCGGGGGATAGTAATGAGCAGTTCTTC. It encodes CASSPIAGDSNEQFF. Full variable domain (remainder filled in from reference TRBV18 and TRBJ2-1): NAGVMQNPRHLVRRRGQEARLRCSPMKGHSHVYWYRQLPEEGLKFMVYLQKENIIDESGMPKERFSAEFPKEGPSILRIQQVVRGDSAAYFCASSPIAGDSNEQFFGPGTRLTVL.

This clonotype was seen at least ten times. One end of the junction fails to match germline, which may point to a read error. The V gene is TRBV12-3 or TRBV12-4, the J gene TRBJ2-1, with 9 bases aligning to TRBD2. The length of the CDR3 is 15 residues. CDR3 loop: CASSFASGAYDEQFF. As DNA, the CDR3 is TGTGCCAGCAGTTTTGCTAGCGGGGCCTACGATGAGCAGTTCTTC.

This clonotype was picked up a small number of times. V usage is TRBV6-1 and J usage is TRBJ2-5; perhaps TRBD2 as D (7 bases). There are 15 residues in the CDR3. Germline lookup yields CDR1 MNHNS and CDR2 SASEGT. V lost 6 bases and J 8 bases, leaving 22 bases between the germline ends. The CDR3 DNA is TGTGCCAGCAGCCCCGGAAGGGGGGGACGGATTACCCAGTACTTC. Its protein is CASSPGRGGRITQYF.

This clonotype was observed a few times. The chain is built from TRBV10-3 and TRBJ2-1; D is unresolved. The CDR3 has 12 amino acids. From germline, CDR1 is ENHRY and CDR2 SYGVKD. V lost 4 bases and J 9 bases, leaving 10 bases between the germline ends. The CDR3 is CAISVPPFEQFF. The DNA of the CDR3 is TGTGCCATCAGTGTACCCCCCTTTGAGCAGTTCTTC.

DNA of the CDR3: TGTGCCAGCAGCCAAGCTTTTACTGAAGCTTTCTTT. It is translated as CASSQAFTEAFF. This chain joins TRBV3-1 and TRBJ1-1; no clear D gene. CDR3 length: 12 amino acids. Germline V CDR1 and CDR2: LGHDT, YNNKEL (reference sequence). V lost 1 base and J lost 5, with 5 bases in between.

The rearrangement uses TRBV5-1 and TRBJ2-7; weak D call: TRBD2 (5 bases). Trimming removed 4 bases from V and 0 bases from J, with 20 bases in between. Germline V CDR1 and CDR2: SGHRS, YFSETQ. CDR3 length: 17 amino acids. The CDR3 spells CASSPLGPVTSSYEQYF. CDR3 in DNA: TGCGCCAGCAGCCCGCTAGGCCCGGTCACTAGCTCCTACGAGCAGTACTTC.

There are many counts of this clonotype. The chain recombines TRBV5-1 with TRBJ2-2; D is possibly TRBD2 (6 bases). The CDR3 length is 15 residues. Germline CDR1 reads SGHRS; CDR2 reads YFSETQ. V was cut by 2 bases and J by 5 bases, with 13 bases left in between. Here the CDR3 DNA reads TGCGCCAGCAGCTTTGGAGGGATAATAACCGGGGAGCTGTTTTTT. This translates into CASSFGGIITGELFF.